The rows below give T cell receptor beta chains drawn from one sample of a study of T cells after posttransplantation cyclophosphamide. Sequenced by immunoSEQ multiplex PCR; TCRdb stores in-frame clones only, minus some. The counts give about 37,000 clones, none of them seen only once; more than 4.5% is held by the top ten. Specimen: PBMCs. The receptors come from a man under 40 in good health and a related stem cell transplant donor. The CDR3 runs from the conserved cysteine through the conserved F or W. A D gene is named only where the DNA matches it firmly.

V	D	J	CDR3
TRBV19	NA	TRBJ1-5	CASSYTGDQPQHF
TRBV5-1	TRBD2	TRBJ2-1	CASREVTSGGSSSYNEQFF
TRBV5-6	NA	TRBJ2-4	CASSWAEGQKNIQYF
TRBV9	NA	TRBJ1-1	CASSQGLGTEAFF
TRBV28	TRBD1	TRBJ1-1	CASINRGRGNEAFF
TRBV27	TRBD1	TRBJ2-5	CASGLSGTGVETQYF
TRBV5-1	NA	TRBJ2-1	CASSLERSIFNEQFF
TRBV27	TRBD2	TRBJ2-5	CASSLKGLALETQYF
TRBV4-1	NA	TRBJ2-7	CASSQRDMYEQYF
TRBV2	NA	TRBJ2-5	CASSETRGWQETQYF
TRBV19	NA	TRBJ1-6	CASRRREGSYNSPLHF
TRBV24-1	NA	TRBJ1-2	CATSDGGTPNGYTF
TRBV2	TRBD1	TRBJ2-7	CASSGQGYEQYF
TRBV19	NA	TRBJ2-3	CASSPRTRLSTDTQYF
TRBV14	NA	TRBJ2-7	CASSRGTATYEQYF
TRBV20-1	NA	TRBJ2-7	CSARLGREQYF
TRBV6-5	NA	TRBJ1-5	CASSIGYSNQPQHF
TRBV12-3/TRBV12-4	TRBD1	TRBJ1-4	CASSSFTRDSENEKLFF
TRBV7-9	NA	TRBJ1-6	CASSSGGRPSGSPLHF
TRBV4-2	TRBD1	TRBJ1-2	CASSQEIGGQGIYGYTF
TRBV5-1	TRBD1	TRBJ2-7	CASSAGQGVHEQYF
TRBV5-4	TRBD2	TRBJ2-7	CASSHARGGAEQYF
TRBV5-6	NA	TRBJ1-2	CASSSSLKGSHYGYTF
TRBV18	TRBD1	TRBJ2-5	CASSSLPGQENQETQYF
TRBV28	TRBD1	TRBJ1-3	CASSHGQGIGNTIYF
TRBV6-5	NA	TRBJ1-1	CASTRPGTEAFF
TRBV28	NA	TRBJ1-6	CASSLTGPNNSPLHF
TRBV4-1	NA	TRBJ2-5	CASSQDMLARGETQYF
TRBV10-3	NA	TRBJ2-3	CAISEWAGALTDTQYF
TRBV14	NA	TRBJ2-7	CASSQAGTYEQYF
TRBV2	TRBD1	TRBJ2-1	CASRTGGSYNEQFF
TRBV2	TRBD2	TRBJ2-5	CASRNGLAGGKYQETQYF
TRBV18	TRBD1	TRBJ2-7	CASSPPAGGDYEQYF
TRBV6-5	NA	TRBJ1-1	CASSSLKGMNTEAFF
TRBV12-3/TRBV12-4	NA	TRBJ2-3	CASSFGGSTDTQYF
TRBV29-1	NA	TRBJ1-2	CSVAGAHHTF
TRBV6-4	TRBD1	TRBJ1-5	CASSPLGQVVYSNQPQHF
TRBV4-3	TRBD2	TRBJ2-1	CASSQDWGSGGAGNEQFF
TRBV19	NA	TRBJ1-2	CASSPGQNYGYTF
TRBV19	NA	TRBJ2-1	CASSSGLEKSNEQFF
TRBV11-2	NA	TRBJ2-7	CASSLGAGEQYF
TRBV6-5	TRBD2	TRBJ2-7	CASSYGRAGGYYEQYF
TRBV27	TRBD1	TRBJ2-7	CASSRQGAGYEQYF
TRBV12-3/TRBV12-4	NA	TRBJ1-1	CASSNREDTEAFF
TRBV19	TRBD1	TRBJ1-1	CASRGQGTNTEAFF
TRBV4-1	NA	TRBJ1-4	CASSLGQNEKLFF
TRBV4-2	TRBD2	TRBJ2-3	CASSQILRGGEDTQYF
TRBV5-1	NA	TRBJ2-1	CASSLQGRDEQFF